The 31 T cell receptor beta chains below come from one sample, sequenced in a study of regulatory T cells in long-lasting Graves disease. Time point reported: newly diagnosed GD, antithyroid drugs for less than 3 months. PBMCs were the source of the RNA used for TCR sequencing. Arm-PCR of CDR3 regions and iRepertoire HTBI primers were used to build TCR beta libraries. One entry per CDR3 protein results from TCRdb running MiXCR on the multiplex PCR reads. Of around 480,000 distinct CDR3 sequences in the sample, 16% were seen once. This same sample was also taken into another study, of T cells in Graves' hyperthyroidism and ophthalmopathy.

The source material was peripheral blood mononuclear cells (PBMCs), sampled at new diagnosis, from a patient treated with antithyroid drugs. The source is a man aged 40-55 years with Graves disease.

The sample holds many counts of this clonotype. CDR3: CASLSPGWNTGELFF. For the CDR3, the DNA is TGTGCCAGCCTCTCCCCGGGGTGGAACACCGGGGAGCTGTTTTTT. The chain combines TRBV7-8 with TRBJ2-2, with D possibly matching TRBD2 (5 bases). Germline CDR1 is SGHVS and CDR2 is FQNEAQ. This CDR3 contains 15 residues. Deletions cut 8 bases from V and 1 base from J, with 14 bases between.

In this sample, this clonotype turned up many times. This sequence joins TRBV12-5 and TRBJ2-1; D may match TRBD1 or TRBD2 (6 bases each). V lost 7 bases and J lost 8, with 27 bases in between. CDR1 and CDR2 from the germline V gene are LGHNT and FRNRAP. CDR3 length equals 17 residues. In DNA, the CDR3 is TGTGCTAGTGTCTGGGGCAGGGGAGGCTCCCGGATCCATGAGCAGTTCTTC. It translates to CASVWGRGGSRIHEQFF.

Regarding this clonotype: This may stem from a read error, because a much larger clone lies one nucleotide away. V is TRBV20-1 and J is TRBJ2-7; no definite D call. CDR3 length: 13 residues. The V gene lost 6 bases and the J gene lost 7 bases, with 19 bases spanning the gap. Germline assignment: CDR1 DFQATT and CDR2 SNEGSKA (reference sequence). The CDR3 loop is CSAFGSSYNEQYF. Here the CDR3 DNA reads TGCAGTGCATTTGGAAGCTCCTACAATGAGCAGTACTTC.

This clonotype was detected ten times or more. This rearrangement joins TRBV3-1 to TRBJ2-3, with D unresolved. CDR1 and CDR2 from the germline V gene are LGHDT and YNNKEL (reference sequence). The ends were cut back, 0 bases at V and 3 bases at J, with 10 bases in the middle. This CDR3 has 15 residues. The CDR3 protein is CASSQDLTGTDTQYF. In DNA form, the CDR3 reads TGTGCCAGCAGCCAAGACCTAACTGGGACAGATACGCAGTATTTT.

The chain is built from TRBV14 and TRBJ2-3; no clear D. The CDR3 covers 14 residues. Per germline, CDR1 SGHDN and CDR2 FVKESK. V was shortened by 4 bases and J by 2 bases, with 10 bases between the two germline ends. The CDR3 is CASSPRRNTDTQYF. DNA for the CDR3: TGTGCCAGCAGCCCCAGACGAAACACAGATACGCAGTATTTT.

This sequence joins TRBV24-1 and TRBJ2-5; 7 bases fit TRBD1. J lost 5 bases, V lost 2 bases, and 13 bases had no gene match. Germline assignment: CDR1 KGHDR and CDR2 SFDVKD. The CDR3 is 17 amino acids. This CDR3 is CATSDSGAGGYVETQYF. CDR3 nucleotide sequence: TGTGCCACCAGTGATTCAGGAGCAGGGGGATATGTGGAGACCCAGTACTTC.

The chain combines TRBV5-4 with TRBJ2-5, with TRBD2 as a possible D gene (6 bases). The length of the CDR3 is 13 residues. V was trimmed by 3 bases and J by 5 bases, leaving 11 bases between them. Germline V gene lookup returns CDR1 SGHNT and CDR2 YYREEE (reference sequence). CDR3: CASSSGLSETQYF. Written as DNA, the CDR3 is TGTGCCAGCAGCTCGGGACTTAGCGAGACCCAGTACTTC.

This clonotype was counted ten times or more. V is TRBV7-9 and J is TRBJ2-1; TRBD2 matches at 7 bases. The CDR3 sequence is 18 residues long. The J segment lost 1 base and the V segment lost 4 bases, leaving 13 bases of the junction unmatched. Germline CDR1 and CDR2: SEHNR and FQNEAQ (reference sequence). The DNA for the CDR3 is TGTGCCAGCAGCTCCCTGGATGGCGGGAGTGTATCCTACAATGAGCAGTTCTTC. It codes for CASSSLDGGSVSYNEQFF.

This chain uses TRBV5-1 with TRBJ2-5; D not resolved. Germline values: CDR1 SGHRS, CDR2 YFSETQ. The CDR3 runs 14 residues. Trimming left V 2 bases short and J 7 bases short, with 15 bases between. The CDR3 loop reads CASSLGSSRRTQYF. In nucleotides, the CDR3 is TGCGCCAGCAGCTTAGGATCCTCAAGAAGGACCCAGTACTTC.

The sample holds a few counts of this clonotype. V is TRBV12-3 or TRBV12-4 and J is TRBJ1-3, with D unclear. The germline V and J ends were trimmed by 2 bases and 0 bases, with 8 bases remaining between them. The CDR3 is 15 amino acids. The CDR3 DNA is TGTGCCAGCAGTTTAATGACCGCCTCTGGAAACACCATATATTTT. Protein: CASSLMTASGNTIYF.

This clonotype was recorded many times. The chain recombines TRBV5-1 with TRBJ2-3; 9 bases are shared with TRBD2. Germline assignment: CDR1 SGHRS and CDR2 YFSETQ. This CDR3 has 15 residues. V was clipped by 5 bases and J by 0 bases; unmatched bases: 4. The DNA of the CDR3 is TGCGCCAGCAGAACCACTAGCGGGAGCACAGATACGCAGTATTTT. Its translation is CASRTTSGSTDTQYF.

This clonotype was seen at least ten times. The chain employs TRBV24-1 and TRBJ2-1; possibly TRBD1 for D (6 bases). CDR3 length: 15 residues. Per germline, CDR1 KGHDR and CDR2 SFDVKD. The germline V and J ends were trimmed by 0 bases and 4 bases, with 9 bases remaining between them. The CDR3 loop is CATSDLDRPYNEQFF. In nucleotides, the CDR3 is TGTGCCACCAGTGATTTGGACAGGCCGTACAATGAGCAGTTCTTC.

This clonotype has ten or more counts. This sequence joins TRBV6-1 and TRBJ2-7; D not resolved. Germline CDR1 and CDR2: MNHNS and SASEGT. Trimming shortened V by 1 base and J by 2 bases, and 9 bases separated the two germline ends. The CDR3 length is 14 residues. In DNA, the CDR3 is TGTGCCAGCAGTGAAGTAGGTGGCCCCTACGAGCAGTACTTC. This codes for CASSEVGGPYEQYF.

Worth noting for this clonotype: A clone one base away is much larger, so this may be a read error. The CDR3 ends on some other residue instead of the conserved phenylalanine or tryptophan, so this is likely a read error. The genes are TRBV20-1 and TRBJ2-1, with D perhaps matching TRBD1 (5 bases). The CDR3 spans 17 residues. V lost 0 bases and J 10 bases, leaving 25 bases between the germline ends. Germline lookup yields CDR1 DFQATT and CDR2 SNEGSKA (reference sequence). DNA of the CDR3: TGCAGTGCTAGAGATCCAGTTATCACCATATATGGGGCGGAGCAGTTCCTC. This gives the protein CSARDPVITIYGAEQFL.

This clonotype showed up just once. The gene calls are TRBV7-2 and TRBJ1-2; tentatively, D is TRBD1 (5 bases). Germline V lookup: CDR1 SGHTA, CDR2 FQGNSA. Trimming stripped 4 bases from V and 5 bases from J, with 11 bases between. The CDR3 has 13 amino acids. CDR3: CASSSWDRYGYTF. The DNA for the CDR3 is TGTGCCAGCAGCTCTTGGGACCGTTATGGCTACACCTTC.

This clonotype was seen more than once but under ten times. The chain combines TRBV30 with TRBJ2-3, with D maybe TRBD2 (6 bases). The ends were cut back, 1 base at V and 1 base at J, with 12 bases in the middle. This CDR3 has 15 residues. Germline values: CDR1 GTSNPN, CDR2 SVGIG (reference sequence). The CDR3 spells CAWSAYTGGTDTQYF. CDR3 DNA: TGTGCCTGGAGTGCGTATACGGGAGGCACAGATACGCAGTATTTT. The variable domain in full, completed from reference TRBV30 and TRBJ2-3, reads SQTIHQWPATLVQPVGSPLSLECTVEGTSNPNLYWYRQAAGRGLQLLFYSVGIGQISSEVPQNLSASRPQDRQFILSSKKLLLSDSGFYLCAWSAYTGGTDTQYFGPGTRLTVL.

This clonotype has at least ten counts. This chain links TRBV4-2 with TRBJ1-2, with 7 nucleotides matching TRBD1. The J segment lost 7 bases and the V segment lost 0 bases, leaving 2 bases of the junction unmatched. Looked up from germline, CDR1 is LGHNA and CDR2 is YNFKEQ. The CDR3 has 13 amino acids. As DNA, the CDR3 is TGTGCCAGCAGCCAAGAGACAGGGTTTGGCTACACCTTC. Its protein is CASSQETGFGYTF.

This clonotype was seen more than once but under ten times. V gene TRBV7-8 combines with J gene TRBJ2-2, with a weak D call TRBD1 (6 bases). CDR1 SGHVS and CDR2 FQNEAQ come from the germline V gene. This CDR3 is built from 14 residues. The CDR3: CALGGGANTGELFF. DNA of the CDR3: TGTGCTTTAGGTGGGGGCGCGAACACCGGGGAGCTGTTTTTT.

This clonotype was observed many times. The chain joins TRBV5-1 to TRBJ2-1; weak D call: TRBD2 (5 bases). The V and J ends lost 5 bases and 2 bases respectively, with 11 bases between them. Germline V lookup: CDR1 SGHRS, CDR2 YFSETQ. CDR3 size: 14 residues. This chain's CDR3 is CASRGVAAYNEQFF. The CDR3 DNA reads as TGCGCCAGCAGGGGAGTAGCAGCCTACAATGAGCAGTTCTTC.

This clonotype was recorded at least ten times. The CDR3 DNA reads TGTGCCAGCAGTTTTAAGGGGGTCCGGCTGAACACTGAAGCTTTCTTT. This encodes CASSFKGVRLNTEAFF. V is TRBV28 and J is TRBJ1-1; D may be TRBD1 (6 bases). V lost 3 bases and J 0 bases, leaving 14 bases between the germline ends. Germline V gives CDR1 MDHEN, CDR2 SYDVKM. This CDR3 contains 16 residues. The variable domain in full, with the rest retrieved from reference TRBV28 and TRBJ1-1, is DVKVTQSSRYLVKRTGEKVFLECVQDMDHENMFWYRQDPGLGLRLIYFSYDVKMKEKGDIPEGYSVSREKKERFSLILESASTNQTSMYLCASSFKGVRLNTEAFFGQGTRLTVV.

This clonotype was recorded many times. V gene TRBV20-1 combines with J gene TRBJ2-2; the match to TRBD1 covers 7 bases. The CDR3 is made up of 14 amino acids. Trimming cost V 6 bases and J 2 bases; bases outside gene matches: 6. The V gene's germline CDR1 is DFQATT and CDR2 SNEGSKA (reference sequence). The CDR3 nucleotides are TGCAGTGCCTTCGACAGGGTAAACACCGGGGAGCTGTTTTTT. Its protein product is CSAFDRVNTGELFF.

This chain uses TRBV27 with TRBJ1-2; 11 positions match TRBD1. V was clipped by 6 bases and J by 7 bases; unmatched bases: 19. The CDR3 covers 18 residues. In germline, CDR1 is MNHEY, CDR2 SMNVEV (reference sequence). The CDR3 loop reads CASRPFSGTGGIYSGYTF. The CDR3 DNA sequence: TGTGCCAGCAGGCCATTCTCCGGGACAGGGGGTATCTATTCTGGCTACACCTTC.

This clonotype was observed at least ten times. The V call is TRBV10-3, the J call TRBJ2-7; D might be TRBD1 (6 bases). The CDR3 has 13 amino acids. The germline CDR1 and CDR2 sequences are ENHRY and SYGVKD. Trimming pared 0 bases from V and 11 bases from J, leaving 14 bases between. The CDR3 nucleotides are TGTGCCATCAGTGAGTCGGGGGCAGGGGCAAAGTACTTC. Translating it yields CAISESGAGAKYF.

This clonotype was seen a few times. The chain carries TRBV6-1 and TRBJ2-7; 11 bases are a match to TRBD2. With V trimmed by 5 bases and J by 2 bases, 5 bases remained unmatched. This CDR3 spans 15 amino acids. Germline CDR1 MNHNS, CDR2 SASEGT. The CDR3 region is CASSHGTSGTYEQYF. In DNA, the CDR3 is TGTGCCAGCAGTCACGGGACTAGCGGAACCTACGAGCAGTACTTC.

This clonotype was picked up a small number of times. The chain couples TRBV5-1 to TRBJ2-6; D may be TRBD1 (5 bases). V was clipped by 0 bases and J by 0 bases, with 16 bases between them. Per germline, CDR1 SGHRS and CDR2 YFSETQ. The CDR3 is 19 residues long. CDR3 bases: TGCGCCAGCAGCTTGGTCTTCCAGGGTCACCTCTCTGGGGCCAACGTCCTGACTTTC. Its translation is CASSLVFQGHLSGANVLTF.

The chain is built from TRBV20-1 and TRBJ1-4; no firm D call. V was pared by 2 bases and J by 1 base, with 5 bases between. The CDR3 totals 13 residues. Germline V CDR1 and CDR2: DFQATT, SNEGSKA (reference sequence). The CDR3 DNA reads TGCAGTGCTAGACGTCTAACTAATGAAAAACTGTTTTTT. Translation: CSARRLTNEKLFF.

Remarks on this clonotype: The junction departs from the called germline gene at one end, perhaps through a read error. J is TRBJ2-7 and V is TRBV28; 8 bases align to TRBD1. Germline V lookup: CDR1 MDHEN, CDR2 SYDVKM. There are 15 residues in the CDR3. The chain's CDR3 is CASSSRAGGSYGQYF. DNA for the CDR3: TGTGCCAGCAGTTCCCGGGCAGGGGGCTCCTACGGGCAGTACTTC. The full variable domain, rest sourced from reference TRBV28 and TRBJ2-7, is DVKVTQSSRYLVKRTGEKVFLECVQDMDHENMFWYRQDPGLGLRLIYFSYDVKMKEKGDIPEGYSVSREKKERFSLILESASTNQTSMYLCASSSRAGGSYGQYFGPGTRLTVT.

This clonotype was seen repeatedly, ten times or more. The genes are TRBV30 and TRBJ2-7, with D perhaps TRBD1 (5 bases). This CDR3 contains 13 residues. Germline CDR1 is GTSNPN and CDR2 is SVGIG (reference sequence). V dropped 4 bases and J dropped 6 bases, with 16 bases sitting between them. The CDR3 region has the DNA TGTGCCTGGAACGGAAACAGGTACTCCGAGCAGTACTTC. It encodes CAWNGNRYSEQYF.

This clonotype was seen a handful of times. The chain recombines TRBV20-1 with TRBJ2-2; 12 bases are a match to TRBD2. CDR3 size: 17 residues. The ends lost 2 bases at V and 3 bases at J; junction bases unmatched: 7. The germline V gene has CDR1 DFQATT and CDR2 SNEGSKA (reference sequence). Here the CDR3 reads CSARSLAGGADTGELFF. DNA of the CDR3: TGCAGTGCTAGAAGTCTAGCGGGAGGGGCAGACACCGGGGAGCTGTTTTTT.

This clonotype occurred many times. The chain carries TRBV28 and TRBJ2-3; a possible D gene is TRBD2 (7 bases). V lost 7 bases and J lost 6, with 17 bases in between. The germline gives CDR1 MDHEN, CDR2 SYDVKM. The CDR3 sequence is 14 residues long. CDR3 amino acids: CASNGGGYADTQYF. CDR3 DNA: TGTGCCAGCAACGGCGGGGGCTACGCCGATACGCAGTATTTT.

This chain links TRBV10-2 with TRBJ1-1; D gene unclear. In germline, CDR1 is WSHSY, CDR2 SAAADI. V was shortened by 3 bases and J by 5 bases, with 13 bases between the two germline ends. CDR3 length: 14 residues. The CDR3, as DNA: TGCGCCAGCAGTGACCTGGACGCGGGAACTGAAGCTTTCTTT. Protein: CASSDLDAGTEAFF.